The text below deals with one T cell receptor beta chain. Germline V gene lookup returns CDR1 SGHAT and CDR2 FQDESV (reference sequence). The CDR3 is made up of 14 amino acids. Trimming stripped 3 bases from V and 5 bases from J, with 14 bases between. This specimen comes from a study of Graves' ophthalmopathy and Graves' hyperthyroidism. Amplifying from RNA transcripts, the study obtained TCR beta CDR3 regions. The workflow started with a first-round RT-PCR run with HTBI primers and then moved on to a second-round multiplex PCR. TCRdb processed the multiplex PCR reads anew with MiXCR; each CDR3 protein has one entry. The profile shows 240,000 or so distinct CDR3 sequences, about 46% of them singletons.

The genes are TRBV11-1 and TRBJ2-7; the D gene is possibly TRBD1 (5 bases). The sequence was obtained from an adult man with Graves' ophthalmopathy. Source material: peripheral blood. As DNA, the CDR3 is TGTGCCAGCAGCTTTCCGCAGGGAACGGACGAGCAGTACTTC. Amino acids: CASSFPQGTDEQYF.